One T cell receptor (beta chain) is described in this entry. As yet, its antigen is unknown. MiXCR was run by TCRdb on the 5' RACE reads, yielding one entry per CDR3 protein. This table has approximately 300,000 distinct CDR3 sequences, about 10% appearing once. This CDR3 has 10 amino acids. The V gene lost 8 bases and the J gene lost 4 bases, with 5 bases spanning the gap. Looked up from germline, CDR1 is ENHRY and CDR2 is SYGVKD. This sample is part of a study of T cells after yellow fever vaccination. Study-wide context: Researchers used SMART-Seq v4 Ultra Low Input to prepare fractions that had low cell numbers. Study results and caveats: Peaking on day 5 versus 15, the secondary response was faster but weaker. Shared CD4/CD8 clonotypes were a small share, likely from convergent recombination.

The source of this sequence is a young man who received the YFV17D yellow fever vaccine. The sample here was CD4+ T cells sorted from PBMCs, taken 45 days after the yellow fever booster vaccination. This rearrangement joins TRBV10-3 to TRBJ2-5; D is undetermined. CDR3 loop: CAIGRETQYF. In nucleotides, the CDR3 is TGTGCCATCGGCAGAGAGACCCAGTACTTC.